This T cell receptor (beta chain) was captured by sequencing in a study of OX40 agonist ivuxolimab in advanced cancers. The overall study: Patient treatment consisted of intravenous ivuxolimab administration every 2 weeks at 0.01 to 10 mg/kg. Findings and caveats of the study: Partial responders dosed at 0.1-3.0 mg/kg displayed clonal expansion ranking among the lowest. CD8+ T cells showed, on average, more clonal expansion than CD4+ cells.

About this clone itself: The antigen remains undetermined.

The CDR3 covers 11 residues. Germline lookup yields CDR1 SEHNR and CDR2 FQNEAQ (reference sequence). V lost 10 bases and J lost 4, with 10 bases in between. Method: immunoSEQ multiplex PCR; TCRdb's copy keeps in-frame clones and lacks some. Of roughly 120,000 clones listed, about 92% are singletons. This receptor was taken from an adult with an advanced solid tumor such as melanoma, head and neck, liver or kidney cancer. The chain couples TRBV7-9 to TRBJ2-5; TRBD1 is a possible D gene (6 bases). The source material was CD4+ or CD8+ T cells sorted from blood, sampled in a trial of the OX40 agonist ivuxolimab. CDR3 amino acids: CATSGVETQYF. The CDR3 bases are TGTGCCACTTCAGGGGTAGAGACCCAGTACTTC.